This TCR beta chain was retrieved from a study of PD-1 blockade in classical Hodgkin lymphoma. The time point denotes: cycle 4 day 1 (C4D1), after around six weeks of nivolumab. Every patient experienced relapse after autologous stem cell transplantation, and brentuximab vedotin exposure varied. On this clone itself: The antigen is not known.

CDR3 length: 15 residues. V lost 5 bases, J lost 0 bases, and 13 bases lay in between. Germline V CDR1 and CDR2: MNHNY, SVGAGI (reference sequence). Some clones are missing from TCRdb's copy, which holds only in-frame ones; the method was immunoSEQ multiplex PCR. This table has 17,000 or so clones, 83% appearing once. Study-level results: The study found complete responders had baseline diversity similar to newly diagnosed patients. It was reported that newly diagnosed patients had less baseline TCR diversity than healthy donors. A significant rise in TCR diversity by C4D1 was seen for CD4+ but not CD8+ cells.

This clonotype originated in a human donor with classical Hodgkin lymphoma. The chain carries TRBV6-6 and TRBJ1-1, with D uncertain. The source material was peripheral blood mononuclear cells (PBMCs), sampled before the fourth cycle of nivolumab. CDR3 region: CASSGLKKMNTEAFF. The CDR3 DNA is TGTGCCAGCAGTGGTCTCAAAAAGATGAACACTGAAGCTTTCTTT.